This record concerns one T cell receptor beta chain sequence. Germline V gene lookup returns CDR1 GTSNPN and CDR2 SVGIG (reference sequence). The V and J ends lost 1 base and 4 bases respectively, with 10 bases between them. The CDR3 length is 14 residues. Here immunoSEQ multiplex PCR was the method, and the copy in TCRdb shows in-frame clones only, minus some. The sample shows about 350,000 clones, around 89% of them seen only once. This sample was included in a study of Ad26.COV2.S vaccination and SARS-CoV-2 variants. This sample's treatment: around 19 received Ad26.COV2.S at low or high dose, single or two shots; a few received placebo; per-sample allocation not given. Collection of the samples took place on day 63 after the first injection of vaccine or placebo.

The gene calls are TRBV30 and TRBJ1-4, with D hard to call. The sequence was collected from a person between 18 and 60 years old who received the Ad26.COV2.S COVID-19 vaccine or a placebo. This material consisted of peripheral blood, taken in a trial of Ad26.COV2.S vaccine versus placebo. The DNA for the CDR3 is TGTGCCTGGAGTGGCGGGTCTTTTAATGAAAAACTGTTTTTT. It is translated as CAWSGGSFNEKLFF.